The rows below give T cell receptor beta chains drawn from one sample of a study of T cell changes during pregnancy in multiple sclerosis. Only in-frame clones appear in the TCRdb table, and some are missing; sequencing was by immunoSEQ multiplex PCR. The sample carries more than 80,000 clones, around 90% recorded once. Sequenced material: peripheral blood, taken in the first trimester of pregnancy. The receptors derive from a female donor with multiple sclerosis, enrolled in a pregnancy study. CDR3s include the opening cysteine and the closing phenylalanine or tryptophan. A D gene is named only where the DNA matches it firmly. Some rows mark clone size as missing; the rest say once, few, many or name a class of expanded clone.

>-|TRBV7-8|TRBJ1-1|once
CASSLGVEGSGTEAFF
TGTGCCAGCAGCTTAGGGGTGGAGGGGTCGGGCACTGAAGCTTTCTTT
>TRBD1|TRBV5-1|TRBJ1-2|-
CASSEPGQGEDYGYTF
TGCGCCAGCAGCGAACCGGGACAGGGGGAGGACTATGGCTACACCTTC
>TRBD2|TRBV5-1|TRBJ2-2|-
CASSSTMTGRALTGELFF
TGCGCCAGCAGCTCCACCATGACCGGGAGGGCCTTAACCGGGGAGCTGTTTTTT
>-|TRBV10-3|TRBJ2-7|-
CAISEFAGREQYF
TGTGCCATCAGTGAATTCGCGGGACGTGAGCAGTACTTC
>TRBD2|TRBV5-1|TRBJ2-1|-
CASSPRTSGNGRFF
TGCGCCAGCAGCCCAAGGACTAGCGGGAATGGTCGGTTCTTC
>-|TRBV7-9|TRBJ1-2|-
CASSPLTKPVYGYTF
TGTGCCAGCAGCCCCTTAACTAAGCCAGTCTATGGCTACACCTTC
>-|TRBV27|TRBJ2-7|once
CASSLLGPLSYEQYF
TGTGCCAGCAGTTTATTGGGCCCTCTATCCTACGAGCAGTACTTC
>-|TRBV11-2|TRBJ2-7|-
CASSFGREQYF
TGTGCCAGCAGCTTCGGGAGAGAGCAGTACTTC
>TRBD2|TRBV5-1|TRBJ2-1|-
CASTPWGTSGEGEQFF
TGCGCCAGCACCCCTTGGGGGACTAGCGGAGAGGGGGAGCAGTTCTTC
>TRBD1|TRBV5-4|TRBJ2-7|-
CASSFGTGSYEQYF
TGTGCCAGCAGCTTTGGGACAGGCTCCTACGAGCAGTACTTC
>TRBD2|TRBV7-3|TRBJ2-1|-
CASSPGLVNNEQFF
TGTGCCAGCAGCCCGGGACTAGTAAACAATGAGCAGTTCTTC
>-|TRBV9|TRBJ1-2|-
CASSETATNYGYTF
TGTGCCAGCAGCGAGACAGCGACTAACTATGGCTACACCTTC
>TRBD1|TRBV2|TRBJ2-5|-
CASTSGQSRHETQYF
TGTGCCAGCACTTCGGGACAGTCGCGCCATGAGACCCAGTACTTC
>TRBD2|TRBV5-5|TRBJ2-2|-
CASSLLATNTGELFF
TGTGCCAGCAGCCTACTAGCGACCAACACCGGGGAGCTGTTTTTT
>-|TRBV5-1|TRBJ2-1|-
CASSLGHRNRNEQFF
TGCGCCAGCAGCTTGGGACACCGGAACCGCAATGAGCAGTTCTTC
>-|TRBV6-1|TRBJ1-4|-
CASSELGQGVFF
TGTGCCAGCAGTGAATTGGGACAAGGGGTGTTTTTT
>TRBD1|TRBV6-5|TRBJ2-5|-
CASHGTAQETQYF
TGTGCCAGCCACGGGACAGCCCAAGAGACCCAGTACTTC
>TRBD2|TRBV28|TRBJ2-2|-
CASSPGGAGVLTGELFF
TGTGCCAGCAGTCCCGGCGGGGCGGGAGTCTTGACCGGGGAGCTGTTTTTT
>-|TRBV6-6|TRBJ2-2|-
CASSLTGTLNTGELFF
TGTGCCAGCAGCCTAACCGGGACATTGAACACCGGGGAGCTGTTTTTT
>TRBD1|TRBV5-8|TRBJ1-1|-
CASSLWDPSRGQGFTEAFF
TGTGCCAGCAGCTTATGGGACCCAAGCAGGGGACAGGGCTTCACTGAAGCTTTCTTT